This is a list of T cell receptor beta chains from one sample in a study of cytomegalovirus exposure and HLA in healthy donors. Assay: immunoSEQ multiplex PCR; the TCRdb copy retains only in-frame clones and omits some. The sample has about 130,000 clones; 83% are singletons. Specimen: PBMCs. The receptors were sampled from a man aged 18-30 years in good health and CMV-seropositive. The CDR3 runs from the conserved cysteine through the conserved F or W. Each record gives: V gene, D gene, clone size, J gene, CDR3 DNA, CDR3 protein. The D gene is left open where the match is weak. Clone size is given for some rows only: seen once, a few or many times, or a class if the clone is expanded.

V: TRBV2
D: NA
size: few
J: TRBJ1-4
DNA: TGTGCCACTAGGGGTACTGCTAATGAAAAACTGTTTTTT
CDR3: CATRGTANEKLFF

V: TRBV2
D: NA
size: NA
J: TRBJ1-2
DNA: TGTGCCAGCAGTGGCGAGGGTGGAGGCGGCTACACCTTC
CDR3: CASSGEGGGGYTF

V: TRBV28
D: NA
size: few
J: TRBJ1-1
DNA: TGTGCCAGCAGTCCATTTTTGAACACTGAAGCTTTCTTT
CDR3: CASSPFLNTEAFF

V: TRBV5-8
D: NA
size: NA
J: TRBJ1-3
DNA: TGTGCCAGCAGCTGGTTCCTCAGAGACAGCAACTCTGGAAACACCATATATTTT
CDR3: CASSWFLRDSNSGNTIYF

V: TRBV18
D: NA
size: NA
J: TRBJ2-5
DNA: TGTGCCAGCTCACCCGGGGAGACCCAGTACTTC
CDR3: CASSPGETQYF

V: TRBV6-1
D: TRBD2
size: NA
J: TRBJ2-5
DNA: TGTGCCAGCAGTGAAGAGGGCGGGGGGGCGATTTGGGGGACCCAGTACTTC
CDR3: CASSEEGGGAIWGTQYF

V: TRBV2
D: NA
size: NA
J: TRBJ2-2
DNA: TGTGCCAGCAAAGGAGAGCGGGCCTCGGGCACCGGGGAGCTGTTTTTT
CDR3: CASKGERASGTGELFF

V: TRBV6-1
D: NA
size: once
J: TRBJ1-5
DNA: TGTGCCAGCAGTGAAGTGGGCAGCAATCAGCCCCAGCATTTT
CDR3: CASSEVGSNQPQHF

V: TRBV6-5
D: NA
size: NA
J: TRBJ2-7
DNA: TGTGCCAGCAGTTACTCCGGCAGGGGACACTACGAGCAGTACTTC
CDR3: CASSYSGRGHYEQYF

V: TRBV19
D: TRBD1
size: NA
J: TRBJ1-2
DNA: TGTGCCAGTAGCAGGACAGGTTATGGGGTTAACTATGGCTACACCTTC
CDR3: CASSRTGYGVNYGYTF

V: TRBV30
D: NA
size: NA
J: TRBJ1-5
DNA: TGTGCCTCCTGGGGGGGTTATAGCAATCAGCCCCAGCATTTT
CDR3: CASWGGYSNQPQHF

V: TRBV30
D: NA
size: NA
J: TRBJ1-3
DNA: TGTGCCTGGAGTCTGGGGGGGGCAGGAAACACCATATATTTT
CDR3: CAWSLGGAGNTIYF

V: TRBV18
D: NA
size: NA
J: TRBJ1-1
DNA: TGTGCCACCGTACAGGGTCTGAACACTGAAGCTTTCTTT
CDR3: CATVQGLNTEAFF

V: TRBV6-1
D: NA
size: NA
J: TRBJ1-1
DNA: TGTGCCAGCACGAAAGCGGGGGGAGGGTTCACTGAAGCTTTCTTT
CDR3: CASTKAGGGFTEAFF

V: TRBV7-6
D: TRBD1
size: NA
J: TRBJ2-7
DNA: TGTGCCAGCAGCCCCAGACAGGGCTCGCGCTACGAGCAGTACTTC
CDR3: CASSPRQGSRYEQYF

V: TRBV10-2
D: TRBD1
size: NA
J: TRBJ1-2
DNA: TGCGCCAGCAGCGACTTATTCCGGGACAGGGGAGGTGGCTACACCTTC
CDR3: CASSDLFRDRGGGYTF

V: TRBV5-1
D: NA
size: once
J: TRBJ1-2
DNA: TGCGCCAGCAGACGGGACTATGGCTACACCTTC
CDR3: CASRRDYGYTF

V: TRBV30
D: NA
size: NA
J: TRBJ1-1
DNA: TGTGCCTGGAGTGGCCAGGCCAAGAACACTGAAGCTTTCTTT
CDR3: CAWSGQAKNTEAFF

V: TRBV4-2
D: NA
size: NA
J: TRBJ1-3
DNA: TGTGCCAGCAGCCCCGGGGGGGGATCTGGAAACACCATATATTTT
CDR3: CASSPGGGSGNTIYF

V: TRBV11-2
D: NA
size: NA
J: TRBJ2-7
DNA: TGTGCCAGCAGCTTAAACCGGGACTTCAGCTACGAGCAGTACTTC
CDR3: CASSLNRDFSYEQYF

V: TRBV6-5
D: NA
size: NA
J: TRBJ1-2
DNA: TGTGCCAGCAGTTACGGCATAACCTATGGCTACACCTTC
CDR3: CASSYGITYGYTF

V: TRBV10-2
D: TRBD1
size: NA
J: TRBJ2-7
DNA: TGCGCCAGCAGTGAGTCGGGACAGGGAACGTGGGAGCAGTACTTC
CDR3: CASSESGQGTWEQYF

V: TRBV2
D: NA
size: NA
J: TRBJ2-7
DNA: TGTGCCAGCAGCGCCAGAAACTCCTACGAGCAGTACTTC
CDR3: CASSARNSYEQYF

V: TRBV5-1
D: TRBD1
size: NA
J: TRBJ1-1
DNA: TGCGCCAGCAGCTATCGACAGGGGCAAATGAACACTGAAGCTTTCTTT
CDR3: CASSYRQGQMNTEAFF

V: TRBV7-8
D: NA
size: NA
J: TRBJ1-1
DNA: TGTGCCAGCAGCTTAGAAGTTCCGGGGTGGACTGAAGCTTTCTTT
CDR3: CASSLEVPGWTEAFF

V: TRBV4-1
D: TRBD1
size: NA
J: TRBJ1-2
DNA: TGCGCCAGCAGCCAAGAGGTCTCTACAGGGGTCGGCTATGGCTACACCTTC
CDR3: CASSQEVSTGVGYGYTF

V: TRBV7-2
D: TRBD1
size: NA
J: TRBJ1-5
DNA: TGTGCCAGCAGCTTGGACAGGGGGCTTGGTCAGCCCCAGCATTTT
CDR3: CASSLDRGLGQPQHF

V: TRBV4-1
D: TRBD2
size: NA
J: TRBJ2-2
DNA: TGCGCCAGCAGCCATCCGGGCAGCGGGGGGACACCTGACACCGGGGAGCTGTTTTTT
CDR3: CASSHPGSGGTPDTGELFF

V: TRBV5-1
D: TRBD2
size: NA
J: TRBJ2-3
DNA: TGCGCCAGCAGCTTGGCGATTAGCGGGGCAGATACGCAGTATTTT
CDR3: CASSLAISGADTQYF

V: TRBV30
D: NA
size: NA
J: TRBJ1-2
DNA: TGTGCCTGGAACCACAGGGCTGGCGGCTATGGCTACACCTTC
CDR3: CAWNHRAGGYGYTF

V: TRBV30
D: NA
size: NA
J: TRBJ1-5
DNA: TGTGCCTGGAGTGTACGGGGGGGCTCTCAGCCCCAGCATTTT
CDR3: CAWSVRGGSQPQHF

V: TRBV4-1
D: TRBD1
size: NA
J: TRBJ2-7
DNA: TGCGCCAGCAGCCACCGGACAGGCTACGAGCAGTACTTC
CDR3: CASSHRTGYEQYF

V: TRBV2
D: NA
size: NA
J: TRBJ2-3
DNA: TGTGCCAGCAGTTCTACAGATACGCAGTATTTT
CDR3: CASSSTDTQYF

V: TRBV5-4
D: NA
size: NA
J: TRBJ1-1
DNA: TGTGCCAGCAGCCCCTTGACAGGAATGAACACTGAAGCTTTCTTT
CDR3: CASSPLTGMNTEAFF

V: TRBV27
D: TRBD2
size: NA
J: TRBJ2-3
DNA: TGTGCCAGCAGTTCTAGCGGGGCGGGAGATACGCAGTATTTT
CDR3: CASSSSGAGDTQYF

V: TRBV5-6
D: NA
size: NA
J: TRBJ1-1
DNA: TGTGCCAGCAGCCAGTTATACACTGAAGCTTTCTTT
CDR3: CASSQLYTEAFF

V: TRBV18
D: TRBD2
size: NA
J: TRBJ2-1
DNA: TGTGCCAGCTCACGAGAGACTAGCGGCGCCTACAATGAGCAGTTCTTC
CDR3: CASSRETSGAYNEQFF

V: TRBV7-6
D: NA
size: NA
J: TRBJ2-6
DNA: TGTGCCAGCAGCTTAGATACTCTAGTCTCTGGGGCCAACGTCCTGACTTTC
CDR3: CASSLDTLVSGANVLTF

V: TRBV7-9
D: TRBD1
size: NA
J: TRBJ1-4
DNA: TGTGCCAGCAGCTTACCTCGACAGGGGGTTACTAATAATGAAAAACTGTTTTTT
CDR3: CASSLPRQGVTNNEKLFF

V: TRBV11-2
D: TRBD1
size: NA
J: TRBJ1-2
DNA: TGTGCCAGCAGCTTCGGGACAGGGGGCTACTATGGCTACACCTTC
CDR3: CASSFGTGGYYGYTF

V: TRBV18
D: TRBD1
size: NA
J: TRBJ2-7
DNA: TGTGCCAGCTCCCCTCAGGGGGCAGAAGCCTACGAGCAGTACTTC
CDR3: CASSPQGAEAYEQYF

V: TRBV7-3
D: NA
size: NA
J: TRBJ1-1
DNA: TGTGCCAGCAGCTTAGGAACAGGGCCTTCGAACACTGAAGCTTTCTTT
CDR3: CASSLGTGPSNTEAFF

V: TRBV5-1
D: NA
size: NA
J: TRBJ2-5
DNA: TGCGCCAGCAGCTTGGGGGTCAGGGAAAGTAAGACCCAGTACTTC
CDR3: CASSLGVRESKTQYF

V: TRBV4-1
D: TRBD2
size: NA
J: TRBJ2-1
DNA: TGCGCCAGCAGCCATCCACGGGGGGGACGTGATGAGCAGTTCTTC
CDR3: CASSHPRGGRDEQFF

V: TRBV2
D: NA
size: NA
J: TRBJ2-5
DNA: TGTGCCAGCAGTGTGAGAGACAAAGGGGCCCAGTACTTC
CDR3: CASSVRDKGAQYF

V: TRBV30
D: TRBD2
size: NA
J: TRBJ2-3
DNA: TGTGCCTGGAGCGCGGGGACTAGCGGAATAGATACGCAGTATTTT
CDR3: CAWSAGTSGIDTQYF

V: TRBV6-1
D: NA
size: NA
J: TRBJ2-7
DNA: TGTGCCAGCAGTAACTACGAACCCTTGGAGCAGTACTTC
CDR3: CASSNYEPLEQYF

V: TRBV19
D: TRBD2
size: NA
J: TRBJ2-1
DNA: TGTGCCAGTAGTAGCGGGGGGAACAATGAGCAGTTCTTC
CDR3: CASSSGGNNEQFF

V: TRBV6-1
D: TRBD1
size: few
J: TRBJ2-1
DNA: TGTGCCAGCAGTGAAGCAAAGGGGGCTAGTGGGTTCTTC
CDR3: CASSEAKGASGFF

V: TRBV6-5
D: TRBD1
size: NA
J: TRBJ2-1
DNA: TGTGCCAGCAGGCGGACAGGGGCTTACAATGAGCAGTTCTTC
CDR3: CASRRTGAYNEQFF

V: TRBV28
D: NA
size: NA
J: TRBJ2-1
DNA: TGTGCCAGCAGTTCGCCCGGTACTCCGTTGGAGCAGTTCTTC
CDR3: CASSSPGTPLEQFF

V: TRBV6-5
D: NA
size: NA
J: TRBJ1-6
DNA: TGTGCCAGCAGTTACGGAGAGGGGGTAAATTCACCCCTCCACTTT
CDR3: CASSYGEGVNSPLHF

V: TRBV7-9
D: NA
size: NA
J: TRBJ2-7
DNA: TGTGCCAGCAGCTCCTTAGGGGTAATCGACGAGCAGTACTTC
CDR3: CASSSLGVIDEQYF